This T cell receptor (beta chain) originates from a study of read filtering for tumor transcriptome and immune sequencing. Germline V gene sequence: CDR1 MNHEY, CDR2 SVGEGT. The CDR3 is 15 amino acids. Trimming cost V 0 bases and J 4 bases, with 11 bases left between them. Study-level points and caveats: Compared with RNA-seq, IR-seq gave much higher clonotype depth and reliability. The CD138-negative fraction was mixed bone marrow immune cells, not pure T cells.

This library used around 400 ng RNA and molecular barcoded adaptors spanning alpha/delta and beta/gamma chains. MiXCR, applied by TCRdb to the reads, yields one record per CDR3 protein. The sample consists of under 35,000 distinct CDR3 sequences, around 20% of them appearing once. This clonotype was found many times. What it binds is not known. This sequence was found in a donor over 35 with multiple myeloma. The chain couples TRBV6-2 or TRBV6-3 to TRBJ2-3; TRBD2 might be the D (5 bases). The sequenced sample consisted of a population of CD138-negative cells sorted from bone marrow. CDR3 nucleotides: TGTGCCAGCAGTTACTCGAGGCTAGCCGCAGATACGCAGTATTTT. Translating it yields CASSYSRLAADTQYF.